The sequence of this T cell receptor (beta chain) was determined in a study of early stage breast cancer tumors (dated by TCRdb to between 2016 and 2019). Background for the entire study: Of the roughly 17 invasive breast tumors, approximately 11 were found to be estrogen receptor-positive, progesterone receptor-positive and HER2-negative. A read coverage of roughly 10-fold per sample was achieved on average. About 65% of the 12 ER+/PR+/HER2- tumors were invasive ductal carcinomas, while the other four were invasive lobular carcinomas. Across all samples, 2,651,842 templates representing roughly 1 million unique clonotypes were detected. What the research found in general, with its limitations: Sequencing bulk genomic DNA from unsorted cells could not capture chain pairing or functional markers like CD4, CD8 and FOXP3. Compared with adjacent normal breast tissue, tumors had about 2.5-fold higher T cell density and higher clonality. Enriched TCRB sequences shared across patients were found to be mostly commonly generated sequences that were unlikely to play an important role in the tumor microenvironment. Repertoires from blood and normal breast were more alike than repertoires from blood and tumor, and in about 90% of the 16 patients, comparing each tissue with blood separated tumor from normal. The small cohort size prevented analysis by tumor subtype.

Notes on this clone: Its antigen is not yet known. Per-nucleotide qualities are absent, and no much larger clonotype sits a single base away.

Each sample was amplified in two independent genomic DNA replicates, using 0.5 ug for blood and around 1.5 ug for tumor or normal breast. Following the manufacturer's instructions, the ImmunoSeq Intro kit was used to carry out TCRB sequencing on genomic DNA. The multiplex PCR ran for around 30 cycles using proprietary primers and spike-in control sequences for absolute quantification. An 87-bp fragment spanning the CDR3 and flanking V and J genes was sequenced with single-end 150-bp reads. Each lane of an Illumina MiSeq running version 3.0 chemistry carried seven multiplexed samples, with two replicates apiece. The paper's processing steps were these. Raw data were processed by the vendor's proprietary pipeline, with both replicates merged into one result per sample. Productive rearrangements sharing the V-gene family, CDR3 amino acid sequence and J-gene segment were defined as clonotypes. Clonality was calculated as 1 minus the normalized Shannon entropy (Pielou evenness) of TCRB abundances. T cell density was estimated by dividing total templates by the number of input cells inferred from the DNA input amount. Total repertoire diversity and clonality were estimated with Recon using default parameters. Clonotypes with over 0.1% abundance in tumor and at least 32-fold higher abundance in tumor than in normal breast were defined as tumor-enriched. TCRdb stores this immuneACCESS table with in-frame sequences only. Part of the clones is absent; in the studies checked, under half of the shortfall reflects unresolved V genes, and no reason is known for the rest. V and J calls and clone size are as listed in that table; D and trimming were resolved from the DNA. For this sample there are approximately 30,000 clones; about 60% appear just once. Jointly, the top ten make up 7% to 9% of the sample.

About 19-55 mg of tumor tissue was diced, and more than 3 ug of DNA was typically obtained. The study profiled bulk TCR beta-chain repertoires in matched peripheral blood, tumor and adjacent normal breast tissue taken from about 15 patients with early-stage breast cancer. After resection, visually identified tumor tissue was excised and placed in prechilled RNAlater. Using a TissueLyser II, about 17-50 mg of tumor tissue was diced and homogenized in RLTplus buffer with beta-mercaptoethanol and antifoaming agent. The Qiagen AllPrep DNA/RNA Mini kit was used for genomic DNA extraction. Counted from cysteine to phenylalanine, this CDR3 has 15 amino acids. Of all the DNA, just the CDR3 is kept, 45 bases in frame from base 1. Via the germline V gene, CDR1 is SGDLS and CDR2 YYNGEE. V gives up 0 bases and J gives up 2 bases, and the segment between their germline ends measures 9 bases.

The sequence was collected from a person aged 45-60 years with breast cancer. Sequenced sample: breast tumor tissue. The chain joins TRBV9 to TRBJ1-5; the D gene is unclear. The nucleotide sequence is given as TGTGCCAGCAGCGTAGAGGGCCTGGGCAATCAGCCCCAGCATTTT. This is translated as CASSVEGLGNQPQHF.